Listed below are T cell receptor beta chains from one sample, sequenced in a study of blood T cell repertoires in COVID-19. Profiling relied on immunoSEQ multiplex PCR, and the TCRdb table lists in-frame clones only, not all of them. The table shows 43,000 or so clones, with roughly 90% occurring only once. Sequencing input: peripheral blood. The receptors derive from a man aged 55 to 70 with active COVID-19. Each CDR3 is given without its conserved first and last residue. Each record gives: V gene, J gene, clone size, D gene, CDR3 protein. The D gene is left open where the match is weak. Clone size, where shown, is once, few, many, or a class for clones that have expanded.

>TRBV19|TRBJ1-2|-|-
ASSNRELNYGYT
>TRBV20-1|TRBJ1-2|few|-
SARTAGGYT
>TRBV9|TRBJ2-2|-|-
ASSVGRANTGELF
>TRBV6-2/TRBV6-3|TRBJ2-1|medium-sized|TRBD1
ASSLGTGEF
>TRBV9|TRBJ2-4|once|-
ASSPSQGQGAKNIQY
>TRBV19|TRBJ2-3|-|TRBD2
ASGGLAGPTDTQY
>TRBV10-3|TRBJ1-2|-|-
AIGPNYGYT
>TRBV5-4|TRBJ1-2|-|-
ASSLETGGGYGYT
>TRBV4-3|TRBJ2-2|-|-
ASSQEGGLAGELF
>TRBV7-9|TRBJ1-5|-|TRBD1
ASSSEQGSSNQPQH
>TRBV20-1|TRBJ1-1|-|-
SAIRGTEAF
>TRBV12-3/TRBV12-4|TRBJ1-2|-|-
ASSSRYGYT
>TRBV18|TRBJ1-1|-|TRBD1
ASSQGQRNTEAF
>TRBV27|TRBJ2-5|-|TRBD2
ASSLRGVGETQY
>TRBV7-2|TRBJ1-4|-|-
ASSPGLLNEKLF
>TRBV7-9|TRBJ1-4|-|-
ASSIIRDNRLF
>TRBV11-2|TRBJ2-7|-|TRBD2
ASGLAGSYEQY
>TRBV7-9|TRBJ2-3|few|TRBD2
ASSPGLALSDTQY
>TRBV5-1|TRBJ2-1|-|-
ASSLDGVSYNEQF
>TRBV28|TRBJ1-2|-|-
ASSPLGSGANYGYT
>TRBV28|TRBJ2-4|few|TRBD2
ASSRVAGGLGDIQY
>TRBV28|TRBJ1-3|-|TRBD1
ASSVPRGHGNTIY
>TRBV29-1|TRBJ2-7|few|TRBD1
SVVGPGQGINEQY
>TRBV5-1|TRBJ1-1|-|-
ASSRDTANTEAF
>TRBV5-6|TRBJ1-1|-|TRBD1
ASSLLEGASTEAF
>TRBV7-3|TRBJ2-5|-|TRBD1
ASSSDRAGKTQY
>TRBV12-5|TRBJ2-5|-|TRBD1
ASGCKGQGAQYQETQY
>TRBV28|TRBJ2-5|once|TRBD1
ASSLLGQGKETQY
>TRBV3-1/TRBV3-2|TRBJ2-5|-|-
ASSQPLSGVETQY
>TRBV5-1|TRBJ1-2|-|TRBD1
ASSPTGDGYT
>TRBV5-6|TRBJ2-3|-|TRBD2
ASSMTSFPDTQY
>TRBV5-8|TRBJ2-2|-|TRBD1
ASSRSRDRVPDTGELF
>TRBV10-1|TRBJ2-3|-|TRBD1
ASSYLRQGDSTDTQY
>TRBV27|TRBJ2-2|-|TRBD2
ASSSFSGSDTGELF
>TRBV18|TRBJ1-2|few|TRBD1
ASSPGQALYGYT
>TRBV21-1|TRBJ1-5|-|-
ASSKAYPGQSDNQPQH
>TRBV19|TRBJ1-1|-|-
ASSIELGGTEAF
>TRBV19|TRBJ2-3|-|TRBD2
ATLFSGTRGDTQY
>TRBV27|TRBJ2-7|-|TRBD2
ASSSGGYGYEQY
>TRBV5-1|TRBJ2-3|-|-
ASSLGPGEDTQY
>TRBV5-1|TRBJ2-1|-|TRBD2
ASSFPQRETHNEQF
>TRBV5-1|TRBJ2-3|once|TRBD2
ASSRGTSKRGPDTQY
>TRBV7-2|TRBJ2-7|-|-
ASSLGGGPYEQY
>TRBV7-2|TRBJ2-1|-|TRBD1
ASSPETGFDEQF
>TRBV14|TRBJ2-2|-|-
ASSQDNGGELF